This T cell receptor (beta chain) was recorded in a study of blood T cell repertoires in COVID-19. Study details: T cells, B-cell-depleted T cells, or PBMCs provided the cDNA or gDNA that served as material.

In the authors' methods: Amplification with reference gene primers provided the estimates of nucleated cell counts. Produced via immunoSEQ multiplex PCR; TCRdb's table is partial and in-frame only. Clone size and the V and J calls come from that table; the DNA yielded D and trimming. The sample carries approximately 220,000 clones, 75% to 90% recorded once. This CDR3 comprises 15 residues. Losses at the gene ends were 2 bases for V and 4 bases for J; bases not matched to a gene: 3. Germline lookup yields CDR1 MDHEN and CDR2 SYDVKM. The TCR was taken from a man aged 30 to 39 who had recovered from COVID-19. The sample taken for sequencing was PBMCs or T cells enriched from blood (not recorded which). This sequence joins TRBV28 and TRBJ2-5, with 11 bases identical to TRBD2. CDR3 residues: CASSLLAGGVETQYF. The CDR3 coding sequence is TGTGCCAGCAGTTTACTAGCGGGAGGAGTAGAGACCCAGTACTTC.